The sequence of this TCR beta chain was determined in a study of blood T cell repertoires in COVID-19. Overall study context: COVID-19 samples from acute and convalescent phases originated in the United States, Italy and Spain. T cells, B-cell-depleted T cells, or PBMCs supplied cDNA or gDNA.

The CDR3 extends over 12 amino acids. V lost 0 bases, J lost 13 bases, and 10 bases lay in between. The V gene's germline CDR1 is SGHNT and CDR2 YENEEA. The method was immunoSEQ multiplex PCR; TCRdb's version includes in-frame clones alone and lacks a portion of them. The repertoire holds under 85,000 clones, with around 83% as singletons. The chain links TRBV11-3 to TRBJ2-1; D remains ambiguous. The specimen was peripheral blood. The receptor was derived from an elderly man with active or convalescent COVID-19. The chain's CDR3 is CASSLEVSQQFF. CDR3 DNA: TGTGCCAGCAGCTTAGAGGTGAGCCAACAGTTCTTC.